Each of the 8 T cell receptor beta chains below was sequenced from the same sample in a study of blood T cell repertoires in COVID-19. Repertoires were generated with immunoSEQ multiplex PCR, while TCRdb's copy carries only in-frame clones and drops some. The sample yields around 190,000 clones, about 79% seen once. Sequencing input: peripheral blood. The receptors were gathered from a human donor in a cohort sampled during active COVID-19.

The chain links TRBV5-6 to TRBJ1-4, with 7 bases identical to TRBD1. V was clipped by 3 bases and J by 2 bases; unmatched bases: 7. This CDR3 comprises 16 residues. Germline lookup yields CDR1 SGHDT and CDR2 YYEEEE. CDR3 sequence reads: CASSYGIQGTNEKLFF. CDR3 in DNA: TGTGCCAGCAGCTATGGAATACAGGGGACTAATGAAAAACTGTTTTTT.

The chain joins TRBV5-1 to TRBJ2-3, with D perhaps TRBD2 (6 bases). Germline V gene lookup returns CDR1 SGHRS and CDR2 YFSETQ. There are 16 residues in the CDR3. Trimming stripped 1 base from V and 1 base from J, with 13 bases between. The CDR3 DNA reads as TGCGCCAGCAGCTTGTGGCCACGCGGGGGCACAGATACGCAGTATTTT. This gives the protein CASSLWPRGGTDTQYF.

In this sample, this clone turned up a few times. The chain's CDR3 is CAWREGARGTQYF. The CDR3, as DNA: TGTGCCTGGAGGGAGGGGGCGCGGGGGACCCAGTACTTC. The rearrangement joins TRBV30 to TRBJ2-5; tentatively, D is TRBD1 (7 bases). Between the trimmed V and J ends, which lost 3 bases and 7 bases, there was a span of 15 bases. CDR3 length equals 13 residues. Germline V CDR1 and CDR2: GTSNPN, SVGIG (reference sequence).

The rearrangement joins TRBV11-3 to TRBJ2-1; D ambiguous. Trimming pared 4 bases from V and 7 bases from J, leaving 17 bases between. Germline V lookup: CDR1 SGHNT, CDR2 YENEEA. The CDR3 has 15 amino acids. CDR3 residues: CASSSDPLGANEQFF. The CDR3, as DNA: TGTGCCAGCAGCTCCGACCCCCTAGGCGCAAATGAGCAGTTCTTC.

The rearrangement links TRBV6-5 to TRBJ2-1; D is perhaps TRBD1 (6 bases). The CDR3 is 15 residues long. Germline CDR1 MNHEY, CDR2 SVGAGI. Trimming pared 0 bases from V and 9 bases from J, leaving 15 bases between. Here the CDR3 reads CASSYSQSGESEQFF. The DNA for the CDR3 is TGTGCCAGCAGTTACTCGCAGTCAGGGGAAAGTGAGCAGTTCTTC.

The chain employs TRBV7-2 and TRBJ2-7, with TRBD2 identical over 8 bases. CDR1 SGHTA and CDR2 FQGNSA come from the germline V gene. The CDR3 contains 13 residues. Germline trimming cut 6 bases from V and 4 bases from J; bases unmatched to any gene: 5. The CDR3 sequence: CASRGSGSYEQYF. CDR3 DNA: TGTGCCAGCAGGGGGAGCGGGAGTTACGAGCAGTACTTC. Full variable domain (remainder filled in from reference TRBV7-2 and TRBJ2-7): GAGVSQSPSNKVTEKGKDVELRCDPISGHTALYWYRQSLGQGLEFLIYFQGNSAPDKSGLPSDRFSAERTGGSVSTLTIQRTQQEDSAVYLCASRGSGSYEQYFGPGTRLTVT.

V is TRBV5-1 and J is TRBJ1-4, with TRBD1 identical over 8 bases. Germline CDR1 is SGHRS and CDR2 is YFSETQ. J lost 4 bases, V lost 0 bases, and 2 bases had no gene match. The CDR3 has 15 amino acids. The CDR3 reads CASSLVGTGNEKLFF. In nucleotides, the CDR3 is TGCGCCAGCAGCTTGGTCGGGACAGGTAATGAAAAACTGTTTTTT.

This clone was counted a few times. The genes are TRBV7-2 and TRBJ1-5; D not certain. The V end was cut by 2 bases, the J end by 0 bases, with 8 bases between. Per the germline V gene, CDR1 is SGHTA and CDR2 is FQGNSA. CDR3 length equals 15 residues. The CDR3 loop reads CASSLRTGSNQPQHF. For the CDR3, the DNA is TGTGCCAGCAGCTTAAGAACGGGTAGCAATCAGCCCCAGCATTTT.